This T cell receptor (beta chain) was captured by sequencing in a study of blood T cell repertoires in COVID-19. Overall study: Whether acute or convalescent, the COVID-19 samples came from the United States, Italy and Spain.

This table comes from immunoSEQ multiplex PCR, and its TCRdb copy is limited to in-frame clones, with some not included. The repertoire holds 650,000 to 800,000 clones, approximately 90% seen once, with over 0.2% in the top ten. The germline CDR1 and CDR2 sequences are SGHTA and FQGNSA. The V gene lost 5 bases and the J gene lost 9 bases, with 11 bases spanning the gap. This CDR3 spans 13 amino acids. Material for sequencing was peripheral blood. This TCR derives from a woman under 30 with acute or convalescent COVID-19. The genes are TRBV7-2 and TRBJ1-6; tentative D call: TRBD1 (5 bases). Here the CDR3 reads CASSPGGGSPLHF. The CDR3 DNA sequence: TGTGCCAGCAGCCCGGGGGGGGGTTCACCCCTCCACTTT.